This TCR beta chain came from a study of CD8+CD57+ T cells in acquired aplastic anemia. On the study more broadly: Sorted CD4+ and CD8+ cells yielded DNA averaging roughly 3.3 ug.

TCR beta VDJ and CDR3 profiling used genomic DNA as template. TCRdb redid the calling of the reads with MiXCR, one entry per CDR3 protein. The sample lists 150,000 to 180,000 distinct CDR3 sequences, 52% seen once, with roughly 12% in the top ten. Overall study results and limits: The same twenty-nine CD8+ CDR3 sequences occurred in patients and in controls.

In its sample, this clonotype was seen a few times. The target antigen is unknown. This may be a read error, as it is one base from a much larger clone. Patients chosen for sequencing had shown CD8+CD57+ cell expansion by flow cytometry. This CDR3 has 14 residues. Germline-derived CDR1 and CDR2 are PRHDT and FYEKMQ (reference sequence). Trimming left V 5 bases short and J 4 bases short, with 14 bases between. The J gene is TRBJ1-1, the V gene TRBV13; D is undetermined. Sequencing used sorted CD4+, CD8+, or CD8+CD57+ T cells (not recorded which) from PBMCs. This receptor was identified in a human donor with aplastic anemia. CDR3 in amino acids: CASSNSGMSTEAFF. The CDR3 DNA reads TGTGCCAGCAGCAACTCCGGAATGAGCACTGAAGCTTTCTTT.